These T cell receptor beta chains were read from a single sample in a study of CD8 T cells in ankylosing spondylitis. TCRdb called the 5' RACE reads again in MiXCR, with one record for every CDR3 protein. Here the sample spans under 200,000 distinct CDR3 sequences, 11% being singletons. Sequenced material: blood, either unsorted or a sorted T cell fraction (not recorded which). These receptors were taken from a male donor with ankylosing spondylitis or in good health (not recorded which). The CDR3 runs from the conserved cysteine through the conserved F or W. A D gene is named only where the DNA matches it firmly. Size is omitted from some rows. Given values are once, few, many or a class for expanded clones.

CDR3 DNA: TGTGCCAGCAGCCTACGGACAGGTTCAGATACGCAGTATTTT
CDR3 protein: CASSLRTGSDTQYF
J gene: TRBJ2-3
clone size: many
V gene: TRBV5-6
D gene: TRBD1

CDR3 DNA: TGTGCCAGCGGACTAGCGGTCGACAATGAGCAGTTCTTC
CDR3 protein: CASGLAVDNEQFF
J gene: TRBJ2-1
clone size: NA
V gene: TRBV5-5
D gene: TRBD2

CDR3 DNA: TGTGCCAGCAGCGACCAACTACTAGGGGAGGGCCAAGGTGCCTACAATGAGCAGTTCTTC
CDR3 protein: CASSDQLLGEGQGAYNEQFF
J gene: TRBJ2-1
clone size: few
V gene: TRBV9
D gene: TRBD2

CDR3 DNA: TGTGCCACCAGCTCCCACAGGAATGGCTACACCTTC
CDR3 protein: CATSSHRNGYTF
J gene: TRBJ1-2
clone size: many
V gene: TRBV15
D gene: NA

CDR3 DNA: TGTGCCAGCAGCTTGGACCGACTAGCGGGTACCAATGAGCAGTTCTTC
CDR3 protein: CASSLDRLAGTNEQFF
J gene: TRBJ2-1
clone size: NA
V gene: TRBV7-7
D gene: TRBD2

CDR3 DNA: TGTGCCAGCGCTAGGGACGCAGATACGCAGTATTTT
CDR3 protein: CASARDADTQYF
J gene: TRBJ2-3
clone size: few
V gene: TRBV19
D gene: NA

CDR3 DNA: TGTACCAGCAGCCCGGACACAGCGGGGATTGAGCAGTTCTTC
CDR3 protein: CTSSPDTAGIEQFF
J gene: TRBJ2-1
clone size: NA
V gene: TRBV1
D gene: NA

CDR3 DNA: TGCGCCAGCAGCCAGGAGTTTGGGGAAAAACTGTTTTTT
CDR3 protein: CASSQEFGEKLFF
J gene: TRBJ1-4
clone size: many
V gene: TRBV4-3
D gene: NA

CDR3 DNA: TGCGCCAGCAGCCCTGGGACTAGCGGGAGTTGGTACGAGCAGTACTTC
CDR3 protein: CASSPGTSGSWYEQYF
J gene: TRBJ2-7
clone size: many
V gene: TRBV4-1
D gene: TRBD2

CDR3 DNA: TGCGCCAGCAGCTTGACAGGACTAGCGGGGGGCGGTGAGCAGTTCTTC
CDR3 protein: CASSLTGLAGGGEQFF
J gene: TRBJ2-1
clone size: few
V gene: TRBV5-1
D gene: TRBD2

CDR3 DNA: TGCAGCGTGAGACAGGCCAATCAGCCCCAGCATTTT
CDR3 protein: CSVRQANQPQHF
J gene: TRBJ1-5
clone size: many
V gene: TRBV29-1
D gene: NA

CDR3 DNA: TGTGCAAGTCGCTCCCGACACCGGAATCAGCCCCAGCATTTT
CDR3 protein: CASRSRHRNQPQHF
J gene: TRBJ1-5
clone size: NA
V gene: TRBV12-2
D gene: NA

CDR3 DNA: TGTGCCAGCAGTTCTGTACAGGGGAGAAAAGCTTTCTTT
CDR3 protein: CASSSVQGRKAFF
J gene: TRBJ1-1
clone size: NA
V gene: TRBV6-5
D gene: TRBD1

CDR3 DNA: TGTGCCACCGAGAACGACAGGGAGTCCACTGAAGCTTTCTTT
CDR3 protein: CATENDRESTEAFF
J gene: TRBJ1-1
clone size: many
V gene: TRBV28
D gene: TRBD1

CDR3 DNA: TGTGCCAGCAGTTCCGGACTAGCGGGACACAATGAGCAGTTCTTC
CDR3 protein: CASSSGLAGHNEQFF
J gene: TRBJ2-1
clone size: many
V gene: TRBV12-3/TRBV12-4
D gene: TRBD2

CDR3 DNA: TGTGCCAGCAGCCCCGGACTAGCGGGCGTTACTGGGGAGCTGTTTTTT
CDR3 protein: CASSPGLAGVTGELFF
J gene: TRBJ2-2
clone size: NA
V gene: TRBV7-2
D gene: TRBD2

CDR3 DNA: TGTGCCAGCAGCCTTCATGAAGGACGGGACAAAGGAGGAGAGACCCAGTACTTC
CDR3 protein: CASSLHEGRDKGGETQYF
J gene: TRBJ2-5
clone size: many
V gene: TRBV3-1
D gene: NA

CDR3 DNA: TGTGCCAGCAGCTTGGCTGGACAAGGGGAGCTGTTTTTT
CDR3 protein: CASSLAGQGELFF
J gene: TRBJ2-2
clone size: NA
V gene: TRBV5-5
D gene: NA

CDR3 DNA: TGTGCCATCAGTGACCCTCTAGCGGACCGCTCCTACGAGCAGTACTTC
CDR3 protein: CAISDPLADRSYEQYF
J gene: TRBJ2-7
clone size: few
V gene: TRBV10-3
D gene: TRBD2

CDR3 DNA: TGTGCCAGCAGCCCACGGACAGGGGGCGCATATGGCTACACCTTC
CDR3 protein: CASSPRTGGAYGYTF
J gene: TRBJ1-2
clone size: few
V gene: TRBV7-2
D gene: TRBD1

CDR3 DNA: TGTGCCAGCAGCTTAGTGGCGGAGGTCTCCTACAATGAGCAGTTCTTC
CDR3 protein: CASSLVAEVSYNEQFF
J gene: TRBJ2-1
clone size: many
V gene: TRBV7-2
D gene: NA

CDR3 DNA: TGTGCCAGCAGTTTAGGTTCGGGCGGGAGGGTGGACAATGAGCAGTTCTTC
CDR3 protein: CASSLGSGGRVDNEQFF
J gene: TRBJ2-1
clone size: few
V gene: TRBV27
D gene: TRBD2

CDR3 DNA: TGTGCCAGCAGCCGAGGACAGGGACAATGGGAGCAGTACTTC
CDR3 protein: CASSRGQGQWEQYF
J gene: TRBJ2-7
clone size: many
V gene: TRBV5-5
D gene: TRBD1

CDR3 DNA: TGCGCCAGCAGCCAAGTCCTTGGGACAGTAAACAATGAGCAGTTCTTC
CDR3 protein: CASSQVLGTVNNEQFF
J gene: TRBJ2-1
clone size: NA
V gene: TRBV4-3
D gene: TRBD1

CDR3 DNA: TGTGCCAGCAGCATCCTAGGACAGGCGATCCAAAACTATGGCTACACCTTC
CDR3 protein: CASSILGQAIQNYGYTF
J gene: TRBJ1-2
clone size: NA
V gene: TRBV7-2
D gene: TRBD1

CDR3 DNA: TGTGCCAGCCTTGGGTGGCGGAAAGGCTACGAGCAGTACTTC
CDR3 protein: CASLGWRKGYEQYF
J gene: TRBJ2-7
clone size: many
V gene: TRBV6-8
D gene: NA

CDR3 DNA: TGTGCCAGCAGTTACTCGCAGGCCTGGACAGGGGGCGAGAACACCGGGGAGCTGTTTTTT
CDR3 protein: CASSYSQAWTGGENTGELFF
J gene: TRBJ2-2
clone size: many
V gene: TRBV6-2/TRBV6-3
D gene: TRBD1

CDR3 DNA: TGCAGTGCTAGAGGGACTTTCTCTGGAAACACCATATATTTT
CDR3 protein: CSARGTFSGNTIYF
J gene: TRBJ1-3
clone size: many
V gene: TRBV20-1
D gene: NA

CDR3 DNA: TGTGCCAGCAGTTTAGCAGGGATGAGTGCCGGGGAGCTGTTTTTT
CDR3 protein: CASSLAGMSAGELFF
J gene: TRBJ2-2
clone size: many
V gene: TRBV12-3/TRBV12-4
D gene: NA

CDR3 DNA: TGTGCCAGCAGCTTAGACCATGGGTCCCCAGCTCAGTACTTC
CDR3 protein: CASSLDHGSPAQYF
J gene: TRBJ2-4
clone size: many
V gene: TRBV11-3
D gene: NA

CDR3 DNA: TGCAGTGCTAGAGCTTGGGGACAGGGGGCGGACGAGCAGTACTTC
CDR3 protein: CSARAWGQGADEQYF
J gene: TRBJ2-7
clone size: many
V gene: TRBV20-1
D gene: TRBD1

CDR3 DNA: TGTGCCAGTAGTTCAGTCGTGGGGGAGCAGTACTTC
CDR3 protein: CASSSVVGEQYF
J gene: TRBJ2-7
clone size: NA
V gene: TRBV12-3/TRBV12-4
D gene: NA

CDR3 DNA: TGTGCCAGCAGTTCCCCCAGAACGACTTACAATGAGCAGTTCTTC
CDR3 protein: CASSSPRTTYNEQFF
J gene: TRBJ2-1
clone size: many
V gene: TRBV12-3/TRBV12-4
D gene: NA

CDR3 DNA: TGTGCCACCAGCCTCCTTAGCGGGGGGAACCAAGAGACCCAGTACTTC
CDR3 protein: CATSLLSGGNQETQYF
J gene: TRBJ2-5
clone size: many
V gene: TRBV15
D gene: TRBD2

CDR3 DNA: TGTGCCAGCAGCTTAGTACCCTTAACCCTAGTAGTGGGTCTGGATACGCAGTATTTT
CDR3 protein: CASSLVPLTLVVGLDTQYF
J gene: TRBJ2-3
clone size: few
V gene: TRBV11-2
D gene: NA

CDR3 DNA: TGCAGCGCGCCGATAGGGACTAGCGCCTACAATGAGCAGTTCTTC
CDR3 protein: CSAPIGTSAYNEQFF
J gene: TRBJ2-1
clone size: many
V gene: TRBV29-1
D gene: TRBD2

CDR3 DNA: TGTGCCACCAGTGATTTGCGGAGAGAGCAGTTCTTC
CDR3 protein: CATSDLRREQFF
J gene: TRBJ2-1
clone size: NA
V gene: TRBV24-1
D gene: NA

CDR3 DNA: TGTGCCAGCAGTTTACTAGCGGGGGGAGGGACCCAGTACTTC
CDR3 protein: CASSLLAGGGTQYF
J gene: TRBJ2-5
clone size: many
V gene: TRBV12-3/TRBV12-4
D gene: TRBD2

CDR3 DNA: TGTGCCAGCGCTCCGCGGGGGGTGAATCACGAGCAGTACTTC
CDR3 protein: CASAPRGVNHEQYF
J gene: TRBJ2-7
clone size: few
V gene: TRBV9
D gene: TRBD2

CDR3 DNA: TGTGCCAGCAGCTTTGGACAGGGGGGCGATGAGCAGTTCTTC
CDR3 protein: CASSFGQGGDEQFF
J gene: TRBJ2-1
clone size: many
V gene: TRBV7-2
D gene: TRBD1

CDR3 DNA: TGCAGTGCTAGAACCCCTGGGAACACTGAAGCTTTCTTT
CDR3 protein: CSARTPGNTEAFF
J gene: TRBJ1-1
clone size: many
V gene: TRBV20-1
D gene: NA

CDR3 DNA: TGCGCCAGCAGCTTCGATAGCGGTGACACCGGGGAGCTGTTTTTT
CDR3 protein: CASSFDSGDTGELFF
J gene: TRBJ2-2
clone size: many
V gene: TRBV5-1
D gene: NA